The 11 T cell receptor beta chains listed next were all sequenced from one sample in a study of chemoradiotherapy in HPV16-positive cancers. TCRdb keeps only in-frame clones here, not all; method: immunoSEQ multiplex PCR. The table shows about 15,000 clones, with about 92% occurring only once. The sequences come from tumor tissue, collected from a patient who underwent chemoradiotherapy. The receptors derive from a human donor with HPV-associated anogenital cancer.

The chain couples TRBV5-1 to TRBJ2-2; no definite D call. Germline V gene sequence: CDR1 SGHRS, CDR2 YFSETQ. Deletions cut 1 base from V and 0 bases from J, with 7 bases between. The CDR3 is 15 residues long. The CDR3 nucleotides read TGCGCCAGCAGCTTGCTTTCAACGAACACCGGGGAGCTGTTTTTT. Encoded protein: CASSLLSTNTGELFF.

This sequence joins TRBV4-2 and TRBJ1-1; D remains unclear. The CDR3 has 15 amino acids. From germline, CDR1 is LGHNA and CDR2 YNFKEQ. V was clipped by 0 bases and J by 0 bases, with 8 bases between them. CDR3 nucleotide sequence: TGTGCCAGCAGCCAAGACGAGGGCATGAACACTGAAGCTTTCTTT. It encodes CASSQDEGMNTEAFF.

The chain has TRBV30 and TRBJ1-1; D is unclear. Germline lookup yields CDR1 GTSNPN and CDR2 SVGIG (reference sequence). This CDR3 comprises 16 residues. Trimming stripped 3 bases from V and 3 bases from J, with 20 bases between. The CDR3 nucleotides read TGTGCCTGGAGAATGCCCGGGCTCACTGGGGACACTGAAGCTTTCTTT. Translated, it gives CAWRMPGLTGDTEAFF.

The rearrangement links TRBV5-4 to TRBJ1-1, with D possibly matching TRBD1 (6 bases). V lost 1 base, J lost 0 bases, and 13 bases lay in between. From germline, CDR1 is SGHNT and CDR2 YYREEE (reference sequence). The CDR3 is 16 amino acids. CDR3 sequence reads: CASSLIGGRVNTEAFF. For the CDR3, the DNA is TGTGCCAGCAGCTTGATCGGGGGGCGAGTGAACACTGAAGCTTTCTTT.

The chain employs TRBV28 and TRBJ2-3; D uncertain. The germline gives CDR1 MDHEN, CDR2 SYDVKM. V dropped 6 bases and J dropped 2 bases, with 15 bases sitting between them. There are 15 residues in the CDR3. This CDR3 is CASSPPDPVTDTQYF. DNA of the CDR3: TGTGCCAGCAGCCCTCCTGACCCCGTCACAGATACGCAGTATTTT.

The chain is built from TRBV11-2 and TRBJ2-2; D is undetermined. Trimming left V 2 bases short and J 6 bases short, with 10 bases between. CDR1 is SGHAT, CDR2 FQNNGV, per germline. The CDR3 is 14 amino acids. This CDR3 reads CASSLKPPPGELFF. CDR3 sequence (DNA): TGTGCCAGCAGCTTAAAACCGCCCCCCGGGGAGCTGTTTTTT.

This sequence joins TRBV11-3 and TRBJ2-6, with TRBD1 as a possible D gene (6 bases). V lost 5 bases, J lost 4 bases, and 18 bases lay in between. The CDR3 runs to 17 residues. Germline V gene lookup returns CDR1 SGHNT and CDR2 YENEEA. The DNA of the CDR3 is TGTGCCAGCAGCCTAAAGACAGGTCTGATGGGGGCCAACGTCCTGACTTTC. Translation gives CASSLKTGLMGANVLTF.

V usage is TRBV19 and J usage is TRBJ2-7; TRBD2 might be the D (6 bases). The CDR3 sequence is 14 residues long. V was shortened by 1 base and J by 6 bases, with 13 bases between the two germline ends. Germline loops: CDR1 LNHDA, CDR2 SQIVND (reference sequence). Here the CDR3 reads CASSIGLTSSEQYF. CDR3 in DNA: TGTGCCAGTAGTATAGGGCTAACTAGCTCCGAGCAGTACTTC.

The V call is TRBV13, the J call TRBJ2-3, with D perhaps given as TRBD1 or TRBD2 (5 bases each). The CDR3 extends over 16 amino acids. The V end lost 0 bases, the J end lost 0 bases, and 10 bases lay between the germline ends. Germline lookup yields CDR1 PRHDT and CDR2 FYEKMQ (reference sequence). The CDR3 DNA sequence: TGTGCCAGCAGCTTAGGCCTGGGGGTAAGCACAGATACGCAGTATTTT. Its translation: CASSLGLGVSTDTQYF.

This chain joins TRBV6-5 and TRBJ1-1; D is ambiguous. In germline, CDR1 is MNHEY, CDR2 SVGAGI. The CDR3 is 13 amino acids. V was trimmed by 2 bases and J by 1 base, leaving 5 bases between them. This CDR3 is CASSYLANTEAFF. In DNA, the CDR3 is TGTGCCAGCAGTTACCTAGCGAACACTGAAGCTTTCTTT.

The chain combines TRBV5-4 with TRBJ2-5; 7 bases fit TRBD2. Germline V gene lookup returns CDR1 SGHNT and CDR2 YYREEE (reference sequence). The junction had 8 bases not matched to a gene; V was cut back by 7 bases and J by 5 bases. The CDR3 is 13 residues long. The CDR3 here is CASCIWGGETQYF. CDR3 DNA: TGTGCCAGCTGTATTTGGGGGGGGGAGACCCAGTACTTC.